This T cell receptor beta chain comes out of a study of regulatory T cells in long-lasting Graves disease. Documented time point: persistent/refractory GD, antithyroid drugs over 5 years with positive TRAb. Researchers made the TCR library from RNA that was extracted from PBMCs. Investigators prepared the TCR beta libraries by applying iRepertoire HTBI primers and Arm-PCR of CDR3 regions. One entry per CDR3 protein, called by TCRdb with MiXCR from the multiplex PCR reads. The data show 600,000 to 800,000 distinct CDR3 sequences, 25% to 30% seen once. This CDR3 has 16 residues. V shed 4 bases and J shed 1 base, with 16 bases lying between them. Per germline, CDR1 SGHAT and CDR2 FQNNGV.

The source is a female donor with Graves disease. The chain joins TRBV11-2 to TRBJ1-1, with D perhaps matching TRBD1 (6 bases). The specimen was peripheral blood mononuclear cells (PBMCs), collected when the disease was refractory, from a patient treated with antithyroid drugs. The CDR3 DNA reads TGTGCCAGCAGCTACCGGGACACATTTCCGAACACTGAAGCTTTCTTT. Translation gives CASSYRDTFPNTEAFF.